The 25 T cell receptor beta chains given below trace back to one sample, sequenced in a study of blood T cell repertoires in COVID-19. Some clones are missing from TCRdb's copy, which holds only in-frame ones; the method was immunoSEQ multiplex PCR. The sample carries about 58,000 clones, around four fifths recorded once. The sequencing input was peripheral blood. The receptors were gathered from a man in his fifties or sixties with COVID-19, enrolled during active disease.

In its sample, this clone was seen a few times. The gene calls are TRBV5-4 and TRBJ1-2; TRBD1 agrees at 7 bases. Unmatched junction bases numbered 6, after V lost 4 bases and J lost 0 bases. CDR3 length: 15 residues. The germline V gene has CDR1 SGHNT and CDR2 YYREEE (reference sequence). The CDR3 loop is CASSAGQLSNYGYTF. CDR3 in DNA: TGTGCCAGCAGCGCGGGACAGCTCTCTAACTATGGCTACACCTTC. Variable domain in full (rest from reference TRBV5-4 and TRBJ1-2): ETGVTQSPTHLIKTRGQQVTLRCSSQSGHNTVSWYQQALGQGPQFIFQYYREEENGRGNFPPRFSGLQFPNYSSELNVNALELDDSALYLCASSAGQLSNYGYTFGSGTRLTVV.

This chain connects TRBV7-3 to TRBJ2-3, with D possibly being TRBD2 (6 bases). The CDR3 extends over 15 amino acids. From germline, CDR1 is SGHTA and CDR2 FQGTGA. V dropped 4 bases and J dropped 2 bases, with 13 bases sitting between them. CDR3 in amino acids: CASSSGTRDTDTQYF. Written as DNA, the CDR3 is TGTGCCAGCAGCTCCGGGACTCGGGACACAGATACGCAGTATTTT.

The chain employs TRBV12-5 and TRBJ2-7; D unresolved. Trimming pared 0 bases from V and 5 bases from J, leaving 17 bases between. This CDR3 comprises 16 residues. Germline V gene data show CDR1 as LGHNT and CDR2 as FRNRAP. The CDR3 loop reads CASGLVQDSDGDEQYF. CDR3 nucleotide sequence: TGTGCTAGTGGTTTGGTACAAGACTCCGATGGCGACGAGCAGTACTTC.

The rearrangement uses TRBV7-9 and TRBJ1-4, with a possible D match to TRBD1 (6 bases). V dropped 5 bases and J dropped 4 bases, with 11 bases sitting between them. Germline-derived CDR1 and CDR2 are SEHNR and FQNEAQ (reference sequence). This CDR3 is built from 14 residues. This CDR3 reads CASSHRDGNEKLFF. CDR3 sequence (DNA): TGTGCCAGCAGCCACAGGGATGGTAATGAAAAACTGTTTTTT.

The chain has TRBV4-1 and TRBJ2-3, with 10 bases that match TRBD1. CDR3 length: 16 residues. Trimming cost V 4 bases and J 1 base; bases outside gene matches: 5. Looked up from germline, CDR1 is MGHRA and CDR2 is YSYEKL. Here the CDR3 DNA reads TGCGCCAGCAGCCCGGGGACAGGGGTTGGCACAGATACGCAGTATTTT. It encodes CASSPGTGVGTDTQYF.

In its sample, this clone was seen once. The chain couples TRBV7-8 to TRBJ2-7; a weak D match, TRBD2 (6 bases). Per germline, CDR1 SGHVS and CDR2 FQNEAQ. This CDR3 is 13 amino acids long. Deletions cut 5 bases from V and 5 bases from J, with 13 bases between. CDR3 DNA sequence: TGTGCCAGCAGCCGGGACTTTGGGGACGAGCAGTACTTC. Translated, it gives CASSRDFGDEQYF.

The chain is built from TRBV21-1 and TRBJ2-5; TRBD2, the D gene given by the table, was not confirmed from the DNA. TRBV21-1 is noted as a pseudogene. The CDR3 is 15 residues long. The CDR3 DNA reads TGTGCCAGCAGCAAAGGGAACTATCCCCGGGAGACCCAGTACTTC. This codes for CASSKGNYPRETQYF.

This chain links TRBV7-3 with TRBJ1-6, with D tentatively TRBD1 (5 bases). The CDR3 has 14 residues. CDR1 and CDR2 from the germline V gene are SGHTA and FQGTGA. The V and J ends lost 2 bases and 8 bases respectively, with 10 bases between them. The CDR3 DNA reads as TGTGCCAGCAGCTTACGGGGGGAGTATTCACCCCTCCACTTT. It is translated as CASSLRGEYSPLHF.

The chain couples TRBV14 to TRBJ2-7, with D perhaps matching TRBD2 (5 bases). Trimming pared 3 bases from V and 2 bases from J, leaving 17 bases between. The length of the CDR3 is 16 residues. CDR1 and CDR2 from the germline V gene are SGHDN and FVKESK. As DNA, the CDR3 is TGTGCCAGCAGCCACCTTACGGGATCCACTCCCTACGAGCAGTACTTC. As protein: CASSHLTGSTPYEQYF.

CDR3 region: CSVGAGGGYTF. As DNA, the CDR3 is TGCAGCGTAGGAGCAGGGGGAGGCTACACCTTC. The chain combines TRBV29-1 with TRBJ1-2; 7 nucleotides agree with TRBD1. The CDR3 runs to 11 residues. Germline CDR1 reads SQVTM; CDR2 reads ANQGSEA. V was pared by 6 bases and J by 8 bases, with 6 bases of the junction left unmatched.

The rearrangement joins TRBV6-2 or TRBV6-3 to TRBJ2-7; TRBD2 is a possible D gene (6 bases). V was pared by 2 bases and J by 6 bases, with 17 bases between. The CDR3 has 15 residues. Germline assignment: CDR1 MNHEY and CDR2 SVGEGT. CDR3 protein: CASSYIRTAGGEQYF. Written as DNA, the CDR3 is TGTGCCAGCAGTTACATAAGGACCGCCGGGGGCGAGCAGTACTTC.

The chain has TRBV6-1 and TRBJ1-2; D is unresolved. CDR3 size: 13 residues. Trimming shortened V by 2 bases and J by 5 bases, and 9 bases separated the two germline ends. The germline gives CDR1 MNHNS, CDR2 SASEGT. CDR3 amino acids: CASSESGQYGYTF. In DNA, the CDR3 is TGTGCCAGCAGTGAAAGTGGGCAATATGGCTACACCTTC.

The rearrangement joins TRBV21-1 to TRBJ2-2; TRBD2 reflects the table's D call only, with no check against the DNA. TRBV21-1 is classified as a pseudogene. The CDR3 contains 14 residues. The CDR3 reads CASSKRQNTGELFF. CDR3 in DNA: TGTGCCAGCAGCAAGCGGCAGAACACCGGGGAGCTGTTTTTT.

This rearrangement joins TRBV19 to TRBJ2-1; D is perhaps TRBD2 (6 bases). Germline CDR1 reads LNHDA; CDR2 reads SQIVND (reference sequence). The ends were cut back, 9 bases at V and 7 bases at J, with 19 bases in the middle. CDR3 length: 14 residues. As DNA, the CDR3 is TGTGCCAGCGGCGGGACCCTCGGTTGGAATGAGCAGTTCTTC. Protein: CASGGTLGWNEQFF.

The chain couples TRBV3-1 (or the pseudogene TRBV3-2) to TRBJ2-5; 9 bases are a match to TRBD1. V lost 2 bases, J lost 4 bases, and 5 bases stayed unmatched. The CDR3 sequence is 15 residues long. Per the germline V gene, CDR1 is LGHDT and CDR2 is YNNKEL (reference sequence). The CDR3 spells CASSQITGGVETQYF. CDR3 sequence (DNA): TGTGCCAGCAGCCAAATTACAGGGGGCGTAGAGACCCAGTACTTC.

This chain connects TRBV7-2 to TRBJ2-1; 11 bases map to TRBD2. Germline values: CDR1 SGHTA, CDR2 FQGNSA. The CDR3 spans 16 residues. With V trimmed by 0 bases and J by 9 bases, 7 bases remained unmatched. CDR3 sequence (DNA): TGTGCCAGCAGCTTAGCGGTAGCGGGGGGGCCAGGTGAGCAGTTCTTC. Translating it yields CASSLAVAGGPGEQFF.

The chain is built from TRBV2 and TRBJ2-1; D might be TRBD2 (6 bases). Trimming removed 6 bases at V and 8 bases at J, with 14 bases between. Germline-derived CDR1 and CDR2 are SNHLY and FYNNEI. The CDR3 runs to 13 residues. CDR3 sequence (DNA): TGTGCCAGCAGGCCAATGGAGGGCCATGAGCAGTTCTTC. Amino acids: CASRPMEGHEQFF.

The sample holds one count of this clone. The chain couples TRBV2 to TRBJ1-6; TRBD1 matches at 9 bases. Germline V CDR1 and CDR2: SNHLY, FYNNEI. V gave up 6 bases and J gave up 8 bases; unmatched junction bases: 8. The CDR3 totals 15 residues. The CDR3 protein is CASRPTGQGDSPLHF. In nucleotides, the CDR3 is TGTGCCAGCAGACCTACGGGACAGGGAGATTCACCCCTCCACTTT. Looking up the rest from reference TRBV2 and TRBJ1-6 gives the full variable domain: EPEVTQTPSHQVTQMGQEVILRCVPISNHLYFYWYRQILGQKVEFLVSFYNNEISEKSEIFDDQFSVERPDGSNFTLKIRSTKLEDSAMYFCASRPTGQGDSPLHFGNGTRLTVT.

The chain combines TRBV7-9 with TRBJ1-5, with 9 bases aligning to TRBD1. J was trimmed by 4 bases and V by 5 bases; bases with no gene match: 6. This CDR3 comprises 15 residues. Germline values: CDR1 SEHNR, CDR2 FQNEAQ (reference sequence). The CDR3 DNA follows: TGTGCCAGCAGCCCCCCCGGGACAGGGAATCAGCCCCAGCATTTT. Protein: CASSPPGTGNQPQHF.

This clone was recorded only once. The chain links TRBV6-5 to TRBJ1-2, with 7 bases that match TRBD1. Trimming cost V 6 bases and J 4 bases; bases outside gene matches: 8. The germline CDR1 and CDR2 sequences are MNHEY and SVGAGI. The CDR3 extends over 14 amino acids. The CDR3 loop reads CASRTLQGSYGYTF. The CDR3 DNA sequence: TGTGCCAGCAGAACCTTACAGGGGAGCTATGGCTACACCTTC.

The J gene is TRBJ2-5, the V gene TRBV3-1 (or the pseudogene TRBV3-2), with D tentatively TRBD1 (5 bases). The CDR3 covers 17 residues. The germline CDR1 and CDR2 sequences are LGHDT and YNNKEL (reference sequence). V lost 2 bases and J 5 bases, leaving 21 bases between the germline ends. DNA of the CDR3: TGTGCCAGCAGCCAATACCTAGTGTCTAGGGGCTTGGAGACCCAGTACTTC. It yields the protein CASSQYLVSRGLETQYF.

The chain recombines TRBV9 with TRBJ1-1, with a tentative D call TRBD1 (6 bases). V was clipped by 6 bases and J by 1 base, with 16 bases between them. CDR1 is SGDLS, CDR2 YYNGEE, per germline. The CDR3 has 15 residues. Written as DNA, the CDR3 is TGTGCCAGCACCGCAACGACAGGTCAGAACACTGAAGCTTTCTTT. It translates to CASTATTGQNTEAFF. The variable domain in full, with the rest retrieved from reference TRBV9 and TRBJ1-1, is DSGVTQTPKHLITATGQRVTLRCSPRSGDLSVYWYQQSLDQGLQFLIQYYNGEERAKGNILERFSAQQFPDLHSELNLSSLELGDSALYFCASTATTGQNTEAFFGQGTRLTVV.

The CDR3 DNA reads TGTGCCAGCAGCTTAGATTCTGTGGAAAAACTGTTTTTT. Protein sequence: CASSLDSVEKLFF. The chain combines TRBV11-3 with TRBJ1-4; no definite D call. The CDR3 has 13 amino acids. Germline lookup yields CDR1 SGHNT and CDR2 YENEEA. Trimming left V 0 bases short and J 8 bases short, with 7 bases between.

The genes are TRBV7-9 and TRBJ2-5; maybe TRBD2 (6 bases). The CDR3 runs 14 residues. Trimming cost V 4 bases and J 5 bases, with 14 bases left between them. Germline CDR1 is SEHNR and CDR2 is FQNEAQ (reference sequence). This CDR3 reads CASSSTRGRETQYF. DNA of the CDR3: TGTGCCAGCAGCTCGACTCGAGGGAGGGAGACCCAGTACTTC.

This clone was recorded many times. CDR3 region: CSSQVSVCEQYF. The CDR3 DNA is TGCAGCTCCCAGGTATCGGTCTGCGAGCAGTACTTC. The V call is TRBV29-1, the J call TRBJ2-7, with D unresolved. The CDR3 has 12 residues. Germline V gene sequence: CDR1 SQVTM, CDR2 ANQGSEA. V lost 8 bases and J lost 6, with 17 bases in between.